One sample yielded the 27 T cell receptor beta chains listed below, sequenced in a study of blood T cell repertoires in COVID-19. Using immunoSEQ multiplex PCR, the repertoire was profiled, and TCRdb retains in-frame clones only, with some absent. This table has about 260,000 clones, approximately 86% appearing once. The material sequenced was peripheral blood. These receptors all come from a man younger than 40 with active or convalescent COVID-19.

The DNA of the CDR3 is TGTGCCAGCAGTGAATGGTACCAACGGGCCTACGAGCAGTACTTC. It encodes CASSEWYQRAYEQYF. The V call is TRBV6-1, the J call TRBJ2-7, with no clear D. Germline CDR1 reads MNHNS; CDR2 reads SASEGT. Trimming removed 2 bases at V and 2 bases at J, with 13 bases between. This CDR3 comprises 15 residues.

The CDR3 loop is CASSSTGVSPLHF. CDR3 in DNA: TGTGCCAGCAGCTCCACAGGGGTATCACCCCTCCACTTT. The J gene is TRBJ1-6, the V gene TRBV7-6, with 7 bases aligning to TRBD1. J lost 10 bases, V lost 4 bases, and 4 bases had no gene match. From germline, CDR1 is SGHVS and CDR2 FNYEAQ. The CDR3 has 13 residues. The full variable domain, with the rest looked up from reference TRBV7-6 and TRBJ1-6, is GAGVSQSPRYKVTKRGQDVALRCDPISGHVSLYWYRQALGQGPEFLTYFNYEAQQDKSGLPNDRFSAERPEGSISTLTIQRTEQRDSAMYRCASSSTGVSPLHFGNGTRLTVT.

The chain combines TRBV7-9 with TRBJ1-4; a possible D gene is TRBD1 (5 bases). Trimming cost V 0 bases and J 4 bases, with 9 bases left between them. The germline CDR1 and CDR2 sequences are SEHNR and FQNEAQ (reference sequence). The CDR3 covers 15 residues. In DNA form, the CDR3 reads TGTGCCAGCAGCTTAGCCCAGGGATTTAATGAAAAACTGTTTTTT. Its protein product is CASSLAQGFNEKLFF. Combining the CDR3 with reference TRBV7-9 and TRBJ1-4 gives the whole variable domain DTGVSQNPRHKITKRGQNVTFRCDPISEHNRLYWYRQTLGQGPEFLTYFQNEAQLEKSRLLSDRFSAERPKGSFSTLEIQRTEQGDSAMYLCASSLAQGFNEKLFFGSGTQLSVL.

This clone was observed a few times. The genes are TRBV5-4 and TRBJ2-5; 10 bases map to TRBD2. CDR1 is SGHNT and CDR2 is YYREEE in the germline V gene (reference sequence). The CDR3 spans 15 residues. The junction had 3 bases not matched to a gene; V was cut back by 3 bases and J by 1 base. The CDR3 DNA reads TGTGCCAGCAGCTCGAGCGGGGGGGGCCAAGAGACCCAGTACTTC. It is translated as CASSSSGGGQETQYF.

The chain uses TRBV12-3 or TRBV12-4 and TRBJ2-7; weak D call: TRBD2 (5 bases). This CDR3 has 12 residues. Deletions cut 3 bases from V and 6 bases from J, with 9 bases between. The CDR3 region has the DNA TGTGCCAGCAGTTTTGGGAGCGCCGAGCAGTACTTC. Translating gives CASSFGSAEQYF.

J is TRBJ2-6 and V is TRBV5-1; 7 bases are shared with TRBD1. The germline V gene has CDR1 SGHRS and CDR2 YFSETQ. After removal of 1 base from V and 0 bases from J, the junction contained 4 bases not matched to a gene. The CDR3 is made up of 17 amino acids. CDR3 in DNA: TGCGCCAGCAGCTTGACCGGGACAGCCTCTGGGGCCAACGTCCTGACTTTC. Amino acids: CASSLTGTASGANVLTF.

The chain is built from TRBV6-5 and TRBJ2-3, with 10 bases aligning to TRBD2. The CDR3 loop spans 15 amino acids. The germline CDR1 and CDR2 sequences are MNHEY and SVGAGI. Trimming cost V 6 bases and J 4 bases; bases outside gene matches: 7. CDR3 DNA sequence: TGTGCCAGCAGCGAGCTAGCGGGGGTTCCAGATACGCAGTATTTT. Translating gives CASSELAGVPDTQYF.

In regard to this clone: A much larger clone differs from this one at a single base, so this may be a read error. This chain connects TRBV6-2 or TRBV6-3 to TRBJ2-7, with 8 bases identical to TRBD2. The germline gives CDR1 MNHEY, CDR2 SVGEGT. V shed 2 bases and J 0 bases; nucleotides not matched to a gene: 0. CDR3 size: 14 residues. The CDR3 loop reads CASSYGTSSYEQYF. The CDR3 nucleotides read TGTGCCAGCAGTTACGGGACTAGCTCCTACGAGCAGTACTTC.

DNA for the CDR3: TGCGCCAGCAGTGTCCCTTCCAGGGACAGGATTAATCAGCCCCAGCATTTT. Translating gives CASSVPSRDRINQPQHF. The genes are TRBV10-1 and TRBJ1-5; 8 bases fit TRBD1. V lost 4 bases, J lost 4 bases, and 12 bases stayed unmatched. The CDR3 sequence is 17 residues long. Germline CDR1 reads WNHNN; CDR2 reads SYGVQD (reference sequence).

This clone was detected only a few times. V usage is TRBV11-3 and J usage is TRBJ2-3, with D possibly matching TRBD1 (5 bases). V dropped 4 bases and J dropped 2 bases, with 10 bases sitting between them. This CDR3 contains 14 residues. The germline V gene encodes CDR1 SGHNT and CDR2 YENEEA. The CDR3 sequence: CASSSDTSTDTQYF. CDR3 DNA sequence: TGTGCCAGCAGCTCGGACACTTCCACAGATACGCAGTATTTT.

The chain combines TRBV30 with TRBJ1-5; D is perhaps TRBD1 (5 bases). CDR3 size: 13 residues. The ends were cut back, 2 bases at V and 9 bases at J, with 14 bases in the middle. Germline loops: CDR1 GTSNPN, CDR2 SVGIG (reference sequence). The CDR3 is CAWSSGLVRPQHF. The CDR3 region has the DNA TGTGCCTGGAGTTCGGGACTCGTGAGGCCCCAGCATTTT.

In the case of this clone: Other DNA sequences from this sample encode an identical CDR3 as well. V gene TRBV7-2 combines with J gene TRBJ2-2; 13 bases map to TRBD2. V lost 1 base, J lost 1 base, and 0 bases stayed unmatched. Per germline, CDR1 SGHTA and CDR2 FQGNSA. The CDR3 is made up of 17 amino acids. The CDR3 here is CASSLGLAGGNTGELFF. The CDR3 bases are TGTGCCAGCAGCTTAGGACTAGCGGGGGGGAACACCGGGGAGCTGTTTTTT.

The chain is built from TRBV9 and TRBJ2-1; 8 bases map to TRBD1. CDR1 and CDR2 (germline): SGDLS, YYNGEE. The ends lost 2 bases at V and 0 bases at J; junction bases unmatched: 1. The length of the CDR3 is 15 residues. The chain's CDR3 is CASSVTGDSYNEQFF. DNA for the CDR3: TGTGCCAGCAGCGTGACAGGGGACTCCTACAATGAGCAGTTCTTC.

The rearrangement joins TRBV6-5 to TRBJ2-2, with D maybe TRBD1 (6 bases). Germline assignment: CDR1 MNHEY and CDR2 SVGAGI. The germline V and J ends were trimmed by 4 bases and 5 bases, with 14 bases remaining between them. There are 15 residues in the CDR3. This CDR3 reads CASSFQGIRTGELFF. The CDR3 bases are TGTGCCAGCAGTTTCCAGGGGATTCGGACCGGGGAGCTGTTTTTT.

This chain connects TRBV7-9 to TRBJ2-2, with 7 bases identical to TRBD1. Per the germline V gene, CDR1 is SEHNR and CDR2 is FQNEAQ (reference sequence). J lost 6 bases, V lost 2 bases, and 6 bases had no gene match. CDR3 length: 15 amino acids. CDR3 coding DNA: TGTGCCAGCAGCTTACCGAGACAGGGACCCGGGGAGCTGTTTTTT. Residues: CASSLPRQGPGELFF.

The V and J genes are TRBV5-1 and TRBJ2-7; D unclear. Trimming stripped 1 base from V and 2 bases from J, with 10 bases between. CDR3 length: 14 residues. Germline CDR1 and CDR2: SGHRS and YFSETQ. The CDR3 loop reads CASSLSLVPYEQYF. In DNA, the CDR3 is TGCGCCAGCAGCTTGTCACTTGTACCCTACGAGCAGTACTTC.

J is TRBJ1-5 and V is TRBV6-5, with D maybe TRBD1 (5 bases). Deletions cut 3 bases from V and 2 bases from J, with 14 bases between. Germline values: CDR1 MNHEY, CDR2 SVGAGI. The CDR3 runs 16 residues. The CDR3 coding sequence is TGTGCCAGCAGTTATTCCGGAGTAGGGGGCAATCAGCCCCAGCATTTT. Encoded protein: CASSYSGVGGNQPQHF.

The chain is built from TRBV9 and TRBJ1-5; TRBD1 aligns across 8 bases. CDR1 SGDLS and CDR2 YYNGEE come from the germline V gene. This CDR3 region has 16 residues. Trimming took 4 bases from V and 3 from J; bases not matched to a gene: 9. DNA of the CDR3: TGTGCCAGCAGCCCCGGACAGGGTCATGACAATCAGCCCCAGCATTTT. As protein: CASSPGQGHDNQPQHF.

The chain carries TRBV7-3 and TRBJ1-4, with D perhaps matching TRBD1 (6 bases). This CDR3 is 15 amino acids long. CDR1 is SGHTA, CDR2 FQGTGA, per germline. V gave up 0 bases and J gave up 4 bases, with 9 bases separating them. The CDR3 sequence is CASSLTGADNEKLFF. The CDR3 DNA follows: TGTGCCAGCAGCTTAACGGGGGCTGATAATGAAAAACTGTTTTTT.

The rearrangement joins TRBV3-1 (or the pseudogene TRBV3-2) to TRBJ1-6, with TRBD1 identical over 7 bases. V gave up 2 bases and J gave up 7 bases; unmatched junction bases: 2. The CDR3 totals 14 residues. Germline V gene sequence: CDR1 LGHDT, CDR2 YNNKEL (reference sequence). The CDR3 bases are TGTGCCAGCAGCCAAAGGGGGCACAATTCACCCCTCCACTTT. Translated, it gives CASSQRGHNSPLHF.

This clone was observed once. The chain carries TRBV2 and TRBJ1-2; D gene uncertain. Trimming took off 5 bases at V and 6 bases at J, with 22 bases between the two ends. Germline V gives CDR1 SNHLY, CDR2 FYNNEI. The CDR3 loop spans 16 amino acids. Here the CDR3 reads CASSRKNQVDFDGYTF. CDR3 coding DNA: TGTGCCAGCAGTAGAAAGAACCAGGTGGATTTCGATGGCTACACCTTC.

The chain uses TRBV6-5 and TRBJ2-7; TRBD2 is a possible D gene (5 bases). The CDR3 runs 15 residues. Trimming stripped 6 bases from V and 3 bases from J, with 18 bases between. CDR1 and CDR2 (germline): MNHEY, SVGAGI. The CDR3 protein is CASRWTGDRDYEQYF. As DNA, the CDR3 is TGTGCCAGCAGGTGGACGGGCGACCGGGACTACGAGCAGTACTTC.

There are a few counts of this clone. The V gene is TRBV6-5, the J gene TRBJ1-5, with a tentative D call TRBD1 (6 bases). V dropped 8 bases and J dropped 0 bases, with 14 bases sitting between them. From germline, CDR1 is MNHEY and CDR2 SVGAGI. This CDR3 region has 15 residues. CDR3 DNA: TGTGCCAGCCGACTCGGACAGCTTAGCAATCAGCCCCAGCATTTT. Encoded protein: CASRLGQLSNQPQHF.

The chain uses TRBV3-1 (or the pseudogene TRBV3-2) and TRBJ1-1; D not resolved. CDR1 is LGHDT, CDR2 YNNKEL, per germline (reference sequence). V lost 0 bases to trimming and J lost 8 bases, with 13 bases between them. This CDR3 has 14 residues. The DNA of the CDR3 is TGTGCCAGCAGCCAAGAGTCGTTTAGAGGAGAAGCTTTCTTT. Its protein product is CASSQESFRGEAFF.

The V gene is TRBV2, the J gene TRBJ1-6; 9 nucleotides line up with TRBD1. The CDR3 has 16 residues. V was pared by 6 bases and J by 6 bases, with 9 bases of the junction left unmatched. In germline, CDR1 is SNHLY, CDR2 FYNNEI. Written as DNA, the CDR3 is TGTGCCAGCAGGACAGACGGGACAGGGACTAATTCACCCCTCCACTTT. Its translation: CASRTDGTGTNSPLHF. Full variable domain (missing parts from reference TRBV2 and TRBJ1-6): EPEVTQTPSHQVTQMGQEVILRCVPISNHLYFYWYRQILGQKVEFLVSFYNNEISEKSEIFDDQFSVERPDGSNFTLKIRSTKLEDSAMYFCASRTDGTGTNSPLHFGNGTRLTVT.

The chain is built from TRBV30 and TRBJ1-4; possible D gene TRBD1, 6 bases. V was shortened by 3 bases and J by 7 bases, with 12 bases between the two germline ends. This CDR3 region has 13 residues. The V gene's germline CDR1 is GTSNPN and CDR2 SVGIG (reference sequence). As DNA, the CDR3 is TGTGCCTGGAGCCCAGGGGTGGTTGAAAAACTGTTTTTT. It specifies CAWSPGVVEKLFF. The entire variable domain, with the rest obtained from reference TRBV30 and TRBJ1-4, is as follows: SQTIHQWPATLVQPVGSPLSLECTVEGTSNPNLYWYRQAAGRGLQLLFYSVGIGQISSEVPQNLSASRPQDRQFILSSKKLLLSDSGFYLCAWSPGVVEKLFFGSGTQLSVL.

The chain employs TRBV9 and TRBJ2-2; possibly TRBD1 for D (6 bases). V shed 5 bases and J shed 7 bases, with 9 bases lying between them. Germline V gene data show CDR1 as SGDLS and CDR2 as YYNGEE. This CDR3 contains 12 residues. The CDR3 sequence is CASRTGIGELFF. CDR3 nucleotide sequence: TGTGCCAGCAGAACAGGGATCGGGGAGCTGTTTTTT. Using reference TRBV9 and TRBJ2-2 for the parts outside the CDR3, the full variable domain is DSGVTQTPKHLITATGQRVTLRCSPRSGDLSVYWYQQSLDQGLQFLIQYYNGEERAKGNILERFSAQQFPDLHSELNLSSLELGDSALYFCASRTGIGELFFGEGSRLTVL.